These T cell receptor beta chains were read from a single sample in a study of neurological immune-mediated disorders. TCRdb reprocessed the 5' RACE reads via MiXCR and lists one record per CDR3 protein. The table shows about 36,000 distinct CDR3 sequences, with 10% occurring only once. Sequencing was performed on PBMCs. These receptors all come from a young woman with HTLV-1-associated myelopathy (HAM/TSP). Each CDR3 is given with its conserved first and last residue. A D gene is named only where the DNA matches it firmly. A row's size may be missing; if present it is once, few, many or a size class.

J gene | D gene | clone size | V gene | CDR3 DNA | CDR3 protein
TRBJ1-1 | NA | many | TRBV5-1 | TGCGCCAGCAGCCCCGAGGAGGGGGGGATGAGCCGAGCTTTCTTT | CASSPEEGGMSRAFF
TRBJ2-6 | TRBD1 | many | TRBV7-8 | TGTGCCAGCAGCTTAGGGGACAGGGTAGATTTTGGGGCCAACGTCCTGACTTTC | CASSLGDRVDFGANVLTF
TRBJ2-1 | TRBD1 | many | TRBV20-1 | TGCAGTGCCCATTACAGGGGACGGCGGTTCAACAATGAGCAGTTCTTC | CSAHYRGRRFNNEQFF
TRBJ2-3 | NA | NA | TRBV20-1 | TGCAGTGCTAGTTTAGGGGGGGCAGATACGCAGTATTTT | CSASLGGADTQYF
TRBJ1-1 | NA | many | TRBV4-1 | TGCGCCAGCAGCCAAGCTACTGGGGCCAGCACTGAAGCTTTCTTT | CASSQATGASTEAFF
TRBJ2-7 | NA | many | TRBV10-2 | TGCGCCAGCAGTGATCTGTACTACGAGCAGTACTTC | CASSDLYYEQYF
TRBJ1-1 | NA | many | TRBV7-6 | TGTGCCAGCAGCTTATCCCGGGTAAAGAACACTGAAGCTTTCTTT | CASSLSRVKNTEAFF
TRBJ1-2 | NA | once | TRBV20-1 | TGCAGTGCTAGAGATCAGAGGGTGGGCTTAGGATATGGCTACACCTTC | CSARDQRVGLGYGYTF
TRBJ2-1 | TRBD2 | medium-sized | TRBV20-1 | TGCAGTGCTAACGGACTAGCGGGGGGGCGGTCCTACAATGAGCAGTTCTTC | CSANGLAGGRSYNEQFF
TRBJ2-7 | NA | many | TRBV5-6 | TGTGCCAGCAGCTTGGAGACAGGCAATGAGCAGTACTTC | CASSLETGNEQYF
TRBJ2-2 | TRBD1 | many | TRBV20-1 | TGCAGTGCTCCTTGGACAGGGGCGCCCGGCGGGGAGCTGTTTTTT | CSAPWTGAPGGELFF
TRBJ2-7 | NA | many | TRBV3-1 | TGTGCCAGCAGCCCGTTAGGGTACGAGCAGTACTTC | CASSPLGYEQYF
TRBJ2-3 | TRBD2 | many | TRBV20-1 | TGCAGTGCTCGACCCCACCTAGCGGATATAACAGATACGCAGTATTTT | CSARPHLADITDTQYF
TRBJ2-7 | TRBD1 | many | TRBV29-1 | TGCAGCGTCCAACAGGGGCCGAACACCTACGAGCAGTACTTC | CSVQQGPNTYEQYF
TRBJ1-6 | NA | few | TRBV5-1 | TGCGCCAGCAGCTTGGTAGCAGGCAGTCGAGGATCACCCCTCCACTTT | CASSLVAGSRGSPLHF
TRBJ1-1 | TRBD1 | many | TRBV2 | TGTGCCAGCAGTGAAGGCAGGGGGCCTCCTGAAGCTTTCTTT | CASSEGRGPPEAFF
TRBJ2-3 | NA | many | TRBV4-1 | TGCGCCAGCAGCCAAGAGTATCGGGCAGATACGCAGTATTTT | CASSQEYRADTQYF
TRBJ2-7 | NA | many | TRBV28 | TGTGCCAGCAGTTTCCGAGTAGGTTACGAGCAGTACTTC | CASSFRVGYEQYF
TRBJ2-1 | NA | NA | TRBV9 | TGTGCCAGCAGCGTAGCTAGGGAGGAGGAATCCTACAATGAGCAGTTCTTC | CASSVAREEESYNEQFF
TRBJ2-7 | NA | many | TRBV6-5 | TGTGCCAGCAGTTACTCGAGGGTGGATAGTATGGAGCAGTACTTC | CASSYSRVDSMEQYF
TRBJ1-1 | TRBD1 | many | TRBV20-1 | TGCAGTGCTAGAAGAGGTGGGGACAGGGAGTCGTGGGGCACTGAAGCTTTCTTT | CSARRGGDRESWGTEAFF
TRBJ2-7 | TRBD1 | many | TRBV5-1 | TGCGCCAGCAGCTCGACAGGGACCTACGAGCAGTACTTC | CASSSTGTYEQYF
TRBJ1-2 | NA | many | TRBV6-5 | TGTGCCAGCAGACAGGGTTTCTATGGCTACACCTTC | CASRQGFYGYTF
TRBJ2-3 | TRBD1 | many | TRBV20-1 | TGCAGTGCCTCGTCCGTCTGGACAGGGAAATATACAGATACGCAGTATTTT | CSASSVWTGKYTDTQYF
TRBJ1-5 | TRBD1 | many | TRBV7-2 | TGTGCCAGCAGCTTACGAGGGGGCGGCAATCAGCCCCAGCATTTT | CASSLRGGGNQPQHF
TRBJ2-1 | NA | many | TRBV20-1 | TGCAGTGCTAGCCCCGGCCGAGGTGAGCAGTTCTTC | CSASPGRGEQFF
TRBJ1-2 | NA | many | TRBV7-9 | TGTGCCAGCAGCACAACATCTCATGAAGACCTCTATGGCTACACCTTC | CASSTTSHEDLYGYTF
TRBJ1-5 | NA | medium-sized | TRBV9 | TGTGCCAGCAGCGTAGGGGTCAATCAGCCCCAGCATTTT | CASSVGVNQPQHF
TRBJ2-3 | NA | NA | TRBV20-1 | TGCAGTGCTAGGAGACTAGAGGGGAGAACAGATACGCAGTATTTT | CSARRLEGRTDTQYF
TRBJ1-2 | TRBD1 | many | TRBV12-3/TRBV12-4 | TGTGCCAGCAGACCGGACAGGGCCAACTATGGCTACACCTTC | CASRPDRANYGYTF
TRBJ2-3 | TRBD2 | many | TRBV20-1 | TGCAGTGCTAGTGGCGGGGGGGTGTCAGATACGCAGTATTTT | CSASGGGVSDTQYF
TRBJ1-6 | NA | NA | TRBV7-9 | TGTGCCAGCAGCTTAGCGTGTCTTAGGAATTCACCCCTCCACTTT | CASSLACLRNSPLHF
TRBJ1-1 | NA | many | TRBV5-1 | TGCGCCAGCAGTTTCGACGGGAACACTGAAGCTTTCTTT | CASSFDGNTEAFF
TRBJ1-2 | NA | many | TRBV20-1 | TGCAGTGCTAGTAGGGTTAAAGGGTTCTATGGCTACACCTTC | CSASRVKGFYGYTF
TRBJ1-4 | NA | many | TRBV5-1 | TGCGCCAGCAGCTTGGACAGGTCAAATGAAAAACTGTTTTTT | CASSLDRSNEKLFF
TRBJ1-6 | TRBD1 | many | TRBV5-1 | TGCGCCAGCACCTCATCGACAGGGGGCCAAGGGTTACCCCTCCACTTT | CASTSSTGGQGLPLHF
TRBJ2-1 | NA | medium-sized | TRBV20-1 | TGCAGTGCCCGGAGGGGGGATGTTCTGTTCTTC | CSARRGDVLFF
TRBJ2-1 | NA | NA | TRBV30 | TGTGCCTGGAGGGGCTACAATGAGCAGTTCTTC | CAWRGYNEQFF
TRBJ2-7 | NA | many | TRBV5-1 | TGCGCCAGCAGCTTGGATGGCAGCCCCTACGAGCAGTACTTC | CASSLDGSPYEQYF
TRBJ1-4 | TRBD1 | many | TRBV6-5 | TGTGCCAGCAGTTACGCGACAGGGGGGAATGAAAAACTGTTTTTT | CASSYATGGNEKLFF
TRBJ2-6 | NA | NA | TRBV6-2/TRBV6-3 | TGTGCCAGTGACCATCGCTGTCCTGGGGCCAACGTCCTGACTTTC | CASDHRCPGANVLTF
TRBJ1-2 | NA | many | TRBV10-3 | TGTGCCATCAGACCGGGACAAACTCAATCCTATGGCTACACCTTC | CAIRPGQTQSYGYTF
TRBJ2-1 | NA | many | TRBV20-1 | TGCAGTGCCCGCAAGGCCGGGGTAGACAATGAGCAGTTCTTC | CSARKAGVDNEQFF
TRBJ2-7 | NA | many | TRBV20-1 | TGCAGTGCTAGAGATCTTCAGGGTCCTGTCTCCTACGAGCAGTACTTC | CSARDLQGPVSYEQYF
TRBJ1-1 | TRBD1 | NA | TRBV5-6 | TGTGCCAGCAGCTTTGACGACAGGGCAAACACTGAAGCTTTCTTT | CASSFDDRANTEAFF
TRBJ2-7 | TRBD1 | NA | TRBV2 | TGTGCCAGTAGTCTGGGACAGGTGGCACACGAGCAGTACTTC | CASSLGQVAHEQYF
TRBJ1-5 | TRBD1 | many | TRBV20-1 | TGCAGTACCAAACAGGGGGAGCAGCCCCAGCATTTT | CSTKQGEQPQHF
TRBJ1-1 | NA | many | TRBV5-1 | TGCGCCAGCAGCCCGAACAAACCCGGGACGTTTAACACTGAAGCTTTCTTT | CASSPNKPGTFNTEAFF
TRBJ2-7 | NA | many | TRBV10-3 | TGTGCCATCAGTGGATCCCAGGGGCAGGGGAGAAAAGAGCAGTACTTC | CAISGSQGQGRKEQYF
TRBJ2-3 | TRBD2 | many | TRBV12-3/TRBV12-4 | TGTGCCAGCAGTTTCGATCGCGGGGGAACTCGGGATACGCAGTATTTT | CASSFDRGGTRDTQYF